These 27 T cell receptor beta chains were sequenced from one sample in a study of CD8 T cells in Susac syndrome. Random-hexamer reverse transcription was applied to roughly 0.5 to 1 ug RNA. A single record per CDR3 protein comes from TCRdb applying MiXCR to the immunoSEQ multiplex PCR reads. This sample has around 85,000 distinct CDR3 sequences, with more than 85% found just once. Input material: CD8+ T cells from PBMCs. These receptors came from a human donor with Susac syndrome.

This chain joins TRBV20-1 and TRBJ1-2; 7 nucleotides align to TRBD1. The CDR3 totals 14 residues. Germline V gene lookup returns CDR1 DFQATT and CDR2 SNEGSKA (reference sequence). Trimming at V came to 3 bases and at J to 4 bases, leaving 8 bases not matched to a gene. CDR3 in amino acids: CSASDGTVSYGYTF. Written as DNA, the CDR3 is TGCAGTGCTAGTGATGGGACAGTCTCCTATGGCTACACCTTC.

The DNA for the CDR3 is TGTGCCACCAGCAGAGATACAGGGAACCCTAATGGGGCCAACGTCCTGACTTTC. Amino acids: CATSRDTGNPNGANVLTF. The gene calls are TRBV15 and TRBJ2-6; maybe TRBD1 (6 bases). Germline V gene data show CDR1 as LNHNV and CDR2 as YYDKDF (reference sequence). The V end lost 0 bases, the J end lost 3 bases, and 15 bases lay between the germline ends. The CDR3 spans 18 residues.

The CDR3 DNA reads as TGTGCCAGCAGCCCCCCGACCGGACAGGGAGAAAGCTACGAGCAGTACTTC. Protein sequence: CASSPPTGQGESYEQYF. The V and J genes are TRBV6-2 or TRBV6-3 and TRBJ2-7, with 8 bases aligning to TRBD1. CDR1 is MNHEY, CDR2 SVGEGT, per germline. V gave up 6 bases and J gave up 3 bases; unmatched junction bases: 16. The CDR3 is 17 residues long.

The gene calls are TRBV6-1 and TRBJ2-2, with TRBD2 identical over 11 bases. Germline V lookup: CDR1 MNHNS, CDR2 SASEGT. V dropped 3 bases and J dropped 3; count of bases not matched to a gene: 12. The CDR3 is made up of 19 amino acids. CDR3 sequence reads: CASSDSGTSGLVDTGELFF. Written as DNA, the CDR3 is TGTGCCAGCAGTGATTCCGGGACTAGCGGTTTGGTTGACACCGGGGAGCTGTTTTTT.

The chain joins TRBV5-1 to TRBJ1-4; D unresolved. V was cut by 0 bases and J by 0 bases, with 3 bases left in between. The CDR3 consists of 14 residues. Germline-derived CDR1 and CDR2 are SGHRS and YFSETQ. CDR3 DNA: TGCGCCAGCAGCTTGGACACAACTAATGAAAAACTGTTTTTT. It codes for CASSLDTTNEKLFF. Looking up the rest from reference TRBV5-1 and TRBJ1-4 gives the full variable domain: KAGVTQTPRYLIKTRGQQVTLSCSPISGHRSVSWYQQTPGQGLQFLFEYFSETQRNKGNFPGRFSGRQFSNSRSEMNVSTLELGDSALYLCASSLDTTNEKLFFGSGTQLSVL.

This chain connects TRBV20-1 to TRBJ2-7; the D gene is possibly TRBD1 (6 bases). The germline gives CDR1 DFQATT, CDR2 SNEGSKA (reference sequence). Trimming took 6 bases from V and 0 from J, leaving 12 bases between them. The CDR3 has 13 residues. The CDR3 loop is CSARTVISYEQYF. CDR3 sequence (DNA): TGCAGTGCCAGGACAGTCATCTCCTACGAGCAGTACTTC.

This chain joins TRBV7-8 and TRBJ2-2, with 7 bases identical to TRBD2. CDR3 size: 15 residues. Germline lookup yields CDR1 SGHVS and CDR2 FQNEAQ. The CDR3 spells CATLGGHGGTGELFF. The CDR3, as DNA: TGTGCGACCCTGGGAGGGCATGGTGGTACCGGGGAGCTGTTTTTT.

The V and J genes are TRBV4-1 and TRBJ2-3; 15 nucleotides line up with TRBD2. The germline gives CDR1 MGHRA, CDR2 YSYEKL. This CDR3 is built from 15 residues. The V gene end was trimmed by 4 bases and the J gene end by 4 bases; junction bases not matched to a gene: 0. CDR3 DNA sequence: TGCGCCAGCAGCCGGACTAGCGGGAGGGCAGATACGCAGTATTTT. Translation gives CASSRTSGRADTQYF.

The V and J genes are TRBV3-1 and TRBJ2-7, with 11 bases lining up with TRBD1. CDR1 is LGHDT and CDR2 is YNNKEL in the germline V gene (reference sequence). The V gene end was trimmed by 7 bases and the J gene end by 4 bases; junction bases not matched to a gene: 6. The CDR3 is 14 amino acids. The CDR3 protein is CASNQDRGLYEQYF. The CDR3, as DNA: TGTGCCAGCAACCAGGACAGGGGGCTTTACGAGCAGTACTTC.

The chain couples TRBV9 to TRBJ2-2; 8 bases match TRBD2. Germline assignment: CDR1 SGDLS and CDR2 YYNGEE. This CDR3 has 17 amino acids. Germline trimming cut 5 bases from V and 0 bases from J; bases unmatched to any gene: 9. The CDR3 spells CASSLPAGGTNTGELFF. CDR3 bases: TGTGCCAGCAGTCTCCCCGCGGGAGGTACGAACACCGGGGAGCTGTTTTTT.

This clonotype was counted a single time. J is TRBJ2-1 and V is TRBV20-1; no definite D call. Germline CDR1 and CDR2: DFQATT and SNEGSKA (reference sequence). The CDR3 spans 12 residues. The CDR3 protein is CRMHDPLNEQFF. The CDR3 DNA reads TGCAGAATGCACGACCCCCTCAATGAGCAGTTCTTC.

The chain has TRBV7-9 and TRBJ2-7, with 9 bases lining up with TRBD1. With V trimmed by 0 bases and J by 5 bases, 5 bases remained unmatched. Germline lookup yields CDR1 SEHNR and CDR2 FQNEAQ (reference sequence). The CDR3 length is 15 residues. CDR3 in amino acids: CASSLAETGGNEQYF. In DNA, the CDR3 is TGTGCCAGCAGCTTAGCAGAAACAGGGGGCAACGAGCAGTACTTC.

This clonotype appeared a single time. CDR3 loop: CAWKIRRAFQETQYF. The CDR3 DNA reads as TGTGCCTGGAAAATCAGGCGGGCCTTCCAAGAGACCCAGTACTTC. The J gene is TRBJ2-5, the V gene TRBV30; D may be TRBD2 (5 bases). CDR1 and CDR2 from the germline V gene are GTSNPN and SVGIG (reference sequence). The CDR3 contains 15 residues. V dropped 4 bases and J dropped 1 base, with 16 bases sitting between them.

A few counts support this clonotype. The chain uses TRBV7-9 and TRBJ2-6, with D possibly being TRBD1 (5 bases). CDR1 is SEHNR, CDR2 FQNEAQ, per germline (reference sequence). The V end lost 10 bases, the J end lost 2 bases, and 9 bases lay between the germline ends. There are 13 residues in the CDR3. The CDR3 DNA sequence: TGTGCCATCCTAGGGGCTGGGGCCAACGTCCTGACTTTC. Amino acid sequence: CAILGAGANVLTF.

The chain recombines TRBV29-1 with TRBJ1-1; D gene ambiguous. Germline assignment: CDR1 SQVTM and CDR2 ANQGSEA. Trimming pared 6 bases from V and 6 bases from J, leaving 11 bases between. The CDR3 length is 11 residues. The CDR3 bases are TGCAGCGTAGACGAGGACGCTGAAGCTTTCTTT. It yields the protein CSVDEDAEAFF.

This chain links TRBV2 with TRBJ1-1; unclear D gene. The CDR3 length is 13 residues. Trimming shortened V by 2 bases and J by 1 base, and 5 bases separated the two germline ends. Per germline, CDR1 SNHLY and CDR2 FYNNEI. The DNA of the CDR3 is TGTGCCAGCAGTGAATCGTGGAACACTGAAGCTTTCTTT. Its translation: CASSESWNTEAFF.

This clonotype was seen a single time. The chain uses TRBV12-3 or TRBV12-4 and TRBJ2-1; D remains ambiguous. The V gene lost 4 bases and the J gene lost 4 bases, with 11 bases spanning the gap. The CDR3 loop spans 14 amino acids. As DNA, the CDR3 is TGTGCCAGCAGTTCCCTAGTCCAGTACAATGAGCAGTTCTTC. The encoded protein is CASSSLVQYNEQFF.

This rearrangement joins TRBV29-1 to TRBJ2-5; tentative D call: TRBD2 (5 bases). V was trimmed by 2 bases and J by 2 bases, leaving 9 bases between them. Per the germline V gene, CDR1 is SQVTM and CDR2 is ANQGSEA. CDR3 length: 13 amino acids. CDR3 sequence: CSVETGDQETQYF. DNA of the CDR3: TGCAGCGTTGAAACCGGGGATCAAGAGACCCAGTACTTC.

Comment on this clonotype: The junction does not match germline at one end; this may be a read error. This chain joins TRBV4-3 and TRBJ2-1; 12 positions agree with TRBD2. The CDR3 totals 16 residues. Germline assignment: CDR1 LGHNA and CDR2 YSLEER. In DNA form, the CDR3 reads TGCGCCAGCAGCGAAGAACTAGCGGGAGGATACAATGAGCAGTTCTTC. It yields the protein CASSEELAGGYNEQFF.

This clonotype was recorded once. The chain links TRBV29-1 to TRBJ1-2; 9 bases agree with TRBD1. The ends lost 2 bases at V and 4 bases at J; junction bases unmatched: 11. CDR3 size: 16 residues. Germline V gene lookup returns CDR1 SQVTM and CDR2 ANQGSEA. CDR3 in amino acids: CSVEFRDRVKGYGYTF. CDR3 sequence (DNA): TGCAGCGTTGAATTCCGGGACAGGGTTAAAGGCTATGGCTACACCTTC.

This sequence joins TRBV28 and TRBJ2-7; 8 bases align to TRBD1. Germline assignment: CDR1 MDHEN and CDR2 SYDVKM. V shed 3 bases and J 5 bases; nucleotides not matched to a gene: 9. This CDR3 spans 15 amino acids. CDR3 in DNA: TGTGCCAGCAGTTTCCACCGGGACAGGTTTAACGAGCAGTACTTC. Its protein is CASSFHRDRFNEQYF.

This chain uses TRBV2 with TRBJ2-4, with TRBD2 matching over 8 bases. V shed 4 bases, J shed 15 bases, and the junction held 17 bases outside the gene matches. This CDR3 is built from 15 residues. The germline CDR1 and CDR2 sequences are SNHLY and FYNNEI. CDR3 residues: CASSAFEREIEWVYF. The CDR3 DNA reads TGTGCCAGCAGTGCATTCGAGCGGGAGATCGAGTGGGTGTACTTC.

This chain uses TRBV6-2 or TRBV6-3 with TRBJ2-5; the D gene is possibly TRBD1 (6 bases). Germline CDR1 reads MNHEY; CDR2 reads SVGEGT. This CDR3 comprises 14 residues. V shed 5 bases and J shed 5 bases, with 15 bases lying between them. CDR3 sequence (DNA): TGTGCCAGCAGTACAACAGGGTACCTCGAGACCCAGTACTTC. This codes for CASSTTGYLETQYF.

The chain recombines TRBV20-1 with TRBJ2-4; D not certain. This CDR3 region has 14 residues. Germline V gives CDR1 DFQATT, CDR2 SNEGSKA (reference sequence). The V end lost 0 bases, the J end lost 2 bases, and 8 bases lay between the germline ends. CDR3: CSAREGLPKNIQYF. As DNA, the CDR3 is TGCAGTGCTAGAGAGGGCCTGCCCAAAAACATTCAGTACTTC.

The rearrangement joins TRBV4-3 to TRBJ2-5; 10 nucleotides align to TRBD2. The J segment lost 1 base and the V segment lost 4 bases, leaving 6 bases of the junction unmatched. Germline loops: CDR1 LGHNA, CDR2 YSLEER. The CDR3 runs to 16 residues. The DNA for the CDR3 is TGCGCCAGCAGCCCGGGACTAGCGCCAACCCAAGAGACCCAGTACTTC. Translated: CASSPGLAPTQETQYF.

The rearrangement joins TRBV7-9 to TRBJ2-5; tentatively, D is TRBD1 (7 bases). In germline, CDR1 is SEHNR, CDR2 FQNEAQ (reference sequence). V dropped 5 bases and J dropped 5 bases, with 18 bases sitting between them. CDR3 size: 15 residues. CDR3 region: CASSAGQSQGETQYF. As DNA, the CDR3 is TGTGCCAGCAGCGCGGGACAGTCTCAAGGGGAGACCCAGTACTTC.

The J gene is TRBJ2-4, the V gene TRBV2; D may be TRBD2 (6 bases). The CDR3 runs to 15 residues. Germline V gene lookup returns CDR1 SNHLY and CDR2 FYNNEI. Trimming left V 7 bases short and J 0 bases short, with 13 bases between. For the CDR3, the DNA is TGTGCCAGCACCACACCGGGGGTAGCCAAAAACATTCAGTACTTC. The encoded protein is CASTTPGVAKNIQYF. Based on the CDR3 plus reference TRBV2 and TRBJ2-4, the full variable domain is EPEVTQTPSHQVTQMGQEVILRCVPISNHLYFYWYRQILGQKVEFLVSFYNNEISEKSEIFDDQFSVERPDGSNFTLKIRSTKLEDSAMYFCASTTPGVAKNIQYFGAGTRLSVL.